One and the same sample provided the 27 T cell receptor beta chains below, sequenced in a study of molecular identifiers for immune sequencing clone quantification. MiXCR, applied by TCRdb to the PCR reads, yields one record per CDR3 protein. This table holds around 43,000 distinct CDR3 sequences, under 25% found once. The sample taken for sequencing was naive CD8+ T cells from blood, with Jurkat cell RNA spiked in. Stated subset: FACS-sorted CD8+CD4-CCR7+CD45RA+ naive T cells. The receptor source for this set is a human donor in good health. Some libraries in this study had Jurkat cell RNA spiked in.

This clonotype has at least ten counts. The V gene is TRBV2, the J gene TRBJ2-1; TRBD2 matches at 13 bases. The V gene's germline CDR1 is SNHLY and CDR2 FYNNEI. V shed 3 bases, J shed 1 base, and the junction held 3 bases outside the gene matches. The length of the CDR3 is 17 residues. CDR3 coding DNA: TGTGCCAGCAGTGAGCCGACTAGCGGGAGGTCCTACAATGAGCAGTTCTTC. Translating gives CASSEPTSGRSYNEQFF.

This clonotype was found many times. J is TRBJ1-1 and V is TRBV27, with D possibly TRBD1 on 6 matching bases. The germline gives CDR1 MNHEY, CDR2 SMNVEV (reference sequence). Trimming left V 4 bases short and J 3 bases short, with 24 bases between. CDR3 size: 18 residues. As DNA, the CDR3 is TGTGCCAGCAGTTCGGTGGGCAGGGGACACTACGGGGACACTGAAGCTTTCTTT. It yields the protein CASSSVGRGHYGDTEAFF.

A remark on this clonotype: A much larger clone differs from this one at a single base, so this may be a read error. This chain uses TRBV7-6 with TRBJ2-1, with TRBD2 matching 8 bases. The ends lost 11 bases at V and 1 base at J; junction bases unmatched: 4. Germline values: CDR1 SGHVS, CDR2 FNYEAQ. The CDR3 extends over 13 amino acids. The CDR3 loop reads CAGVAGSYNEQFF. The CDR3, as DNA: TGTGCCGGCGTAGCGGGGTCCTACAATGAGCAGTTCTTC.

This clonotype was found many times. The chain couples TRBV19 to TRBJ2-6; 10 bases are shared with TRBD1. J gave up 2 bases and V 3 bases, and 4 bases lay outside the gene matches. Per the germline V gene, CDR1 is LNHDA and CDR2 is SQIVND (reference sequence). The CDR3 consists of 17 residues. The CDR3 DNA is TGTGCCAGTAGTATCGGGACAGGGGTTGCTGGGGCCAACGTCCTGACTTTC. This sequence encodes CASSIGTGVAGANVLTF.

This clonotype has only a few counts. A much larger clonotype is one base distant, so this may be a read error. The chain carries TRBV4-3 and TRBJ2-7; TRBD2 matches 15 bases. Germline values: CDR1 LGHNA, CDR2 YSLEER. V shed 0 bases and J 6 bases; nucleotides not matched to a gene: 6. The CDR3 spans 17 residues. CDR3 residues: CASSQDLWTSGRAEQYF. CDR3 DNA sequence: TGCGCCAGCAGCCAAGATCTTTGGACTAGCGGGAGGGCCGAGCAGTACTTC.

This clonotype showed up many times. The CDR3 spells CASSEGTSGSETQYF. The CDR3 DNA reads TGTGCCAGCAGCGAAGGGACTAGCGGGAGTGAGACCCAGTACTTC. The J gene is TRBJ2-5, the V gene TRBV13, with 14 nucleotides matching TRBD2. From germline, CDR1 is PRHDT and CDR2 FYEKMQ (reference sequence). This CDR3 region has 15 residues. V lost 5 bases to trimming and J lost 5 bases; unmatched junction nucleotides: 4.

The chain couples TRBV4-3 to TRBJ2-7; 12 bases are a match to TRBD2. In germline, CDR1 is LGHNA, CDR2 YSLEER. The CDR3 loop spans 17 amino acids. V gave up 0 bases and J gave up 7 bases; unmatched junction bases: 10. As DNA, the CDR3 is TGCGCCAGCAGCCAAGATTGGTTGACTAGCGGGAGTACTGAGCAGTACTTC. This sequence encodes CASSQDWLTSGSTEQYF.

This clonotype was recorded at least ten times. The chain joins TRBV18 to TRBJ2-4; 9 bases are a match to TRBD1. The length of the CDR3 is 14 residues. After removal of 3 bases from V and 8 bases from J, the junction contained 5 bases not matched to a gene. Germline values: CDR1 KGHSH, CDR2 LQKENI. CDR3 sequence (DNA): TGTGCCAGCTCACCGACAGGGGGTTTCGACATTCAGTACTTC. Amino acids: CASSPTGGFDIQYF.

As concerns this clonotype: A much larger clone lies a single base off, so this may be a read error. The chain couples TRBV10-2 to TRBJ2-7; D unclear. In germline, CDR1 is WSHSY, CDR2 SAAADI. V lost 3 bases to trimming and J lost 1 base, with 10 bases between them. The CDR3 has 14 amino acids. The CDR3, as DNA: TGCGCCAGCAGTGAATCGGTCCGATCCTACGAGCAGTACTTC. Translating it yields CASSESVRSYEQYF.

This clonotype showed up many times. The chain has TRBV7-6 and TRBJ2-1; weak D call: TRBD1 (7 bases). Germline CDR1 is SGHVS and CDR2 is FNYEAQ. Trimming left V 0 bases short and J 3 bases short, with 12 bases between. The CDR3 consists of 16 residues. The CDR3, as DNA: TGTGCCAGCAGCTTAGCGCGGCAGGGGGGCTACAATGAGCAGTTCTTC. Its protein product is CASSLARQGGYNEQFF.

This clonotype was seen at least ten times. The chain combines TRBV27 with TRBJ2-5; 16 bases match TRBD2. Trimming cost V 3 bases and J 0 bases; bases outside gene matches: 13. Germline values: CDR1 MNHEY, CDR2 SMNVEV (reference sequence). The CDR3 totals 21 residues. The CDR3 DNA sequence: TGTGCCAGCAGTTTTTCCGCCGGGACTAGCGGGAGGGCCGTGTACCAAGAGACCCAGTACTTC. Its translation is CASSFSAGTSGRAVYQETQYF.

This clonotype has ten or more counts. This chain connects TRBV4-3 to TRBJ2-3; tentative D call: TRBD1 (6 bases). CDR3 length: 16 amino acids. Looked up from germline, CDR1 is LGHNA and CDR2 is YSLEER. Trimming shortened V by 0 bases and J by 3 bases, and 13 bases separated the two germline ends. CDR3 residues: CASSQDRTGYTDTQYF. The CDR3 DNA reads as TGCGCCAGCAGCCAAGATCGCACAGGGTATACAGATACGCAGTATTTT.

With regard to this clonotype: An end of the junction differs from the germline gene, which may be a read error. The rearrangement joins TRBV20-1 to TRBJ2-7, with D perhaps matching TRBD1 or TRBD2 (5 bases each). Germline-derived CDR1 and CDR2 are DFQATT and SNEGSKA (reference sequence). The CDR3 totals 16 residues. The CDR3 region is CSARPSGAAVLYEQCF. CDR3 DNA sequence: TGCAGTGCTAGACCCTCCGGGGCAGCAGTTCTCTACGAGCAGTGCTTC.

This clonotype has a count of ten or more. The CDR3 region has the DNA TGTGCCAGTAACGACGGCTACACCTTC. Its translation: CASNDGYTF. This chain joins TRBV19 and TRBJ1-2, with unresolved D. Germline CDR1 reads LNHDA; CDR2 reads SQIVND (reference sequence). There are 9 residues in the CDR3. Deletions cut 7 bases from V and 8 bases from J, with 5 bases between.

At least ten counts were recorded for this clonotype. The CDR3 DNA reads TGCAGTGCTAGAGATCTCACAGCGGATCCCTACGAGCAGTACTTC. This encodes CSARDLTADPYEQYF. The rearrangement uses TRBV20-1 and TRBJ2-7, with D possibly matching TRBD2 (5 bases). The length of the CDR3 is 15 residues. Germline CDR1 reads DFQATT; CDR2 reads SNEGSKA (reference sequence). Trimming stripped 0 bases from V and 2 bases from J, with 14 bases between.

In its sample, this clonotype was seen many times. The gene calls are TRBV5-6 and TRBJ1-1; TRBD1 is a possible D gene (5 bases). CDR3 length: 15 amino acids. Trimming pared 6 bases from V and 1 base from J, leaving 16 bases between. CDR1 SGHDT and CDR2 YYEEEE come from the germline V gene. As DNA, the CDR3 is TGTGCCAGCACCCCGCTTCCAGGGAAGAACACTGAAGCTTTCTTT. Translated, it gives CASTPLPGKNTEAFF.

Notes on this clonotype: Being one base from a much bigger clone, this may be a read error. J is TRBJ2-3 and V is TRBV27, with D possibly TRBD1 on 5 matching bases. V gave up 3 bases and J gave up 2 bases, with 12 bases separating them. The germline V gene has CDR1 MNHEY and CDR2 SMNVEV (reference sequence). This CDR3 contains 15 residues. CDR3: CASSFSGPPTDTQYF. CDR3 bases: TGTGCCAGCAGTTTTTCAGGGCCGCCCACAGATACGCAGTATTTT.

This clonotype was seen repeatedly, ten times or more. This chain joins TRBV29-1 and TRBJ1-5, with 7 bases identical to TRBD1. Germline CDR1 SQVTM, CDR2 ANQGSEA. Germline trimming cut 1 base from V and 7 bases from J; bases unmatched to any gene: 7. This CDR3 has 14 residues. CDR3 bases: TGCAGCGTTGAAGTTGGAGGGGGCGGACAGCCCCAGCATTTT. The encoded protein is CSVEVGGGGQPQHF.

At least ten counts were recorded for this clonotype. J is TRBJ1-1 and V is TRBV5-6, with 9 nucleotides matching TRBD1. The J segment lost 1 base and the V segment lost 4 bases, leaving 8 bases of the junction unmatched. The germline V gene has CDR1 SGHDT and CDR2 YYEEEE. The length of the CDR3 is 16 residues. The CDR3 loop reads CASSPPGTGKNTEAFF. The CDR3 region has the DNA TGTGCCAGCAGCCCTCCCGGGACAGGGAAGAACACTGAAGCTTTCTTT.

This chain links TRBV4-1 with TRBJ2-7; D tentatively reads TRBD1 or TRBD2 (5 bases each). Germline V CDR1 and CDR2: MGHRA, YSYEKL. The CDR3 length is 15 residues. V was pared by 0 bases and J by 3 bases, with 12 bases between. The CDR3 DNA reads as TGCGCCAGCAGCCAAGATGGGACGGCCAACTACGAGCAGTACTTC. It yields the protein CASSQDGTANYEQYF.

The V call is TRBV12-3 or TRBV12-4, the J call TRBJ1-2; unclear D gene. The CDR3 runs 17 residues. The V end was cut by 6 bases, the J end by 3 bases, with 23 bases between. The CDR3 coding sequence is TGTGCCAGCAGGCCAACGAAAGGGAGCGGACCCGACTATGGCTACACCTTC. It translates to CASRPTKGSGPDYGYTF.

In its sample, this clonotype was seen once. The junction differs from germline at one of its ends, possibly a read error. The rearrangement uses TRBV29-1 and TRBJ1-1; 8 nucleotides align to TRBD1. The CDR3 is made up of 12 amino acids. CDR1 is SQVTM, CDR2 ANQGSEA, per germline. The CDR3 sequence is CSVDQGATGAFF. The CDR3 nucleotides read TGCAGCGTCGATCAGGGGGCGACTGGAGCTTTCTTT.

As concerns this clonotype: Here the CDR3 omits its conserved ending phenylalanine or tryptophan, so a read error is the likely source. This rearrangement joins TRBV15 to TRBJ2-6; no clear D. This CDR3 region has 16 residues. Germline values: CDR1 LNHNV, CDR2 YYDKDF (reference sequence). CDR3 amino acids: CATSGDLFPGANVLTL. The CDR3 nucleotides are TGTGCCACCAGCGGAGACCTATTCCCTGGGGCCAACGTCCTGACTTTA.

By share, this clonotype ranks as medium-sized. This chain uses TRBV7-8 with TRBJ2-7; tentative D call: TRBD1 (5 bases). The CDR3 contains 14 residues. Trimming removed 1 base at V and 6 bases at J, with 13 bases between. Germline V gene data show CDR1 as SGHVS and CDR2 as FQNEAQ. This CDR3 reads CASSLVFGRAEQYF. Written as DNA, the CDR3 is TGTGCCAGCAGCTTAGTGTTTGGCAGGGCCGAGCAGTACTTC.

This clonotype has ten or more counts. J is TRBJ1-5 and V is TRBV6-2 or TRBV6-3; D not resolved. Germline V lookup: CDR1 MNHEY, CDR2 SVGEGT. This CDR3 contains 19 residues. The germline V and J ends were trimmed by 1 base and 3 bases, with 22 bases remaining between them. The CDR3 loop reads CASSYYPLEDGIDNQPQHF. CDR3 bases: TGTGCCAGCAGTTACTACCCCCTGGAGGACGGGATAGACAATCAGCCCCAGCATTTT.

This clonotype was counted at least ten times. The chain recombines TRBV28 with TRBJ1-1; D possibly corresponds to TRBD1 (5 bases). The V gene lost 5 bases and the J gene lost 0 bases, with 13 bases spanning the gap. This CDR3 is built from 15 residues. CDR1 is MDHEN and CDR2 is SYDVKM in the germline V gene. As DNA, the CDR3 is TGTGCCAGCAGTCCTCAGGGAGCGCTGAACACTGAAGCTTTCTTT. It yields the protein CASSPQGALNTEAFF.

This clonotype was picked up many times. The chain couples TRBV5-4 to TRBJ2-7; D is uncertain. Trimming removed 2 bases from V and 2 bases from J, with 14 bases in between. This CDR3 is built from 15 residues. CDR1 is SGHNT and CDR2 is YYREEE in the germline V gene (reference sequence). CDR3 nucleotides: TGTGCCAGCAGCTTCGGTGGTGCTGAAGCCTACGAGCAGTACTTC. It yields the protein CASSFGGAEAYEQYF.